Below, one T cell receptor beta chain is given with its context. Stated treatment: randomized to nivolumab then ipilimumab (arm A) or the reverse (arm B). DNA-damaging chemotherapy had not been given to any patient beforehand. From thawed PBMCs, live CD3+CD8+ cells negative for CD19 and CD56 were sorted. The sample belongs to a study of sequential checkpoint blockade in melanoma. About the research overall: Patients were randomized 1:1 to nivolumab-then-ipilimumab or ipilimumab-then-nivolumab first-line.

The V end was cut by 1 base, the J end by 6 bases, with 12 bases between. The CDR3 length is 15 residues. Germline V gene data show CDR1 as MNHEY and CDR2 as SMNVEV (reference sequence). Method: immunoSEQ multiplex PCR; TCRdb's copy keeps in-frame clones and lacks some. Of about 21,000 clones in the sample, more than 80% are singletons; the top ten hold over 9.5%. The sequencing used CD8+ T cells sorted from blood (inferred from file names), collected from a patient given nivolumab and ipilimumab in sequence. The TCR originated in a human donor with melanoma. The chain uses TRBV27 and TRBJ2-2; TRBD1 is a possible D gene (6 bases). CDR3 DNA sequence: TGTGCCAGCAGTTTATTGGACAGCCTTCCCGGGGAGCTGTTTTTT. Its translation is CASSLLDSLPGELFF.